This TCR beta chain was retrieved from a study of blood T cells in healthy people across ages. The second PCR ran about 6 to 11 cycles with a sample-barcoded 5' primer and J-beta primers. TCRdb re-called the 5' RACE reads through MiXCR, storing one row per CDR3 protein. The sample has just over 1 million distinct CDR3 sequences, 40% to 50% seen once; the top ten hold approximately 19%. This CDR3 is built from 14 residues. V was cut by 1 base and J by 4 bases, with 10 bases left in between. This clonotype was detected a few times. This chain joins TRBV12-3 or TRBV12-4 and TRBJ2-5; tentatively, D is TRBD1 (6 bases). The TCR was taken from a woman between 55 and 75 years old in good health. The material sequenced was blood. The CDR3 nucleotides read TGTGCCAGCAGTTTAGTACAGGGCCCAGAGACCCAGTACTTC. Translation gives CASSLVQGPETQYF.